These T cell receptor beta chains were read from a single sample in a study of T cell changes during pregnancy in multiple sclerosis. This table comes from immunoSEQ multiplex PCR, and its TCRdb copy is limited to in-frame clones, with some not included. The repertoire holds some 120,000 clones, roughly 97% seen once, with 0.44% in the top ten. The sequencing used peripheral blood, collected after pregnancy. Every receptor here comes from a female donor with multiple sclerosis, enrolled in a pregnancy study. Each CDR3 is given with its conserved first and last residue. The D gene is left open where the match is weak. Not all rows give a size; the values are once, few, many and, for expanded clones, a class.

V	size	D	J	DNA	CDR3
TRBV2	NA	TRBD2	TRBJ2-7	TGTGCCAGTGGACTAGCGGGAACCTACGAGCAGTACTTC	CASGLAGTYEQYF
TRBV28	NA	NA	TRBJ1-1	TGTGCCAGCAGTCCACCGGGACAGAACACTGAAGCTTTCTTT	CASSPPGQNTEAFF
TRBV19	NA	NA	TRBJ1-1	TGTGCCAGTAGTATTGGGGCCATTGGAACCGCTTTCTTT	CASSIGAIGTAFF
TRBV9	many	NA	TRBJ2-2	TGTGCCAGCAGCCCCCTGACAGGAAACACCGGGGAGCTGTTTTTT	CASSPLTGNTGELFF
TRBV27	NA	TRBD2	TRBJ2-3	TGTGCCAGCAGTTTGACTAGCGGGAGTTGGGATACGCAGTATTTT	CASSLTSGSWDTQYF
TRBV21-1	NA	NA	TRBJ2-7	TGTGCCAGCCGTGACAGGGAAACCTACGAGCAGTACTTC	CASRDRETYEQYF
TRBV7-2	NA	TRBD2	TRBJ2-2	TGTGCCAGCAGCCCGCAAGCAAGCGGGAGGACCGGGGAGCTGTTTTTT	CASSPQASGRTGELFF
TRBV5-6	NA	NA	TRBJ1-2	TGTGCCAGCAGCTCCTTCGGGGGGGCTGACTATGGCTACACCTTC	CASSSFGGADYGYTF
TRBV7-7	NA	TRBD2	TRBJ2-7	TGTGTAGGAAGACTAGCGGGAGGCGAGCAGTACTTC	CVGRLAGGEQYF
TRBV5-8	NA	NA	TRBJ2-3	TGTGCCAGCAGCACCCGACAGGCCTCCGCAGATACGCAGTATTTT	CASSTRQASADTQYF
TRBV6-1	NA	TRBD1	TRBJ2-7	TGTGCCAGCAGTGGACAGGGAACCTACGAGCAGTACTTC	CASSGQGTYEQYF
TRBV7-2	NA	NA	TRBJ1-2	TGTGCCAGCAGCCAGCCGGGGGGGATCTATGGCTACACCTTC	CASSQPGGIYGYTF
TRBV7-7	NA	TRBD2	TRBJ2-1	TGTGCTAGCAGCTTAGCGGGGCCCTCAGGGGAGCAGTTCTTC	CASSLAGPSGEQFF
TRBV28	NA	NA	TRBJ2-7	TGTGCCAGCAGTTCTTTCTCCGGGATACAGGGCTACAACGAGCAGTACTTC	CASSSFSGIQGYNEQYF
TRBV6-1	NA	NA	TRBJ2-7	TGTGCCAGCAGTGAAAGGGGTCGCGGGACCTACGAGCAGTACTTC	CASSERGRGTYEQYF
TRBV2	NA	NA	TRBJ1-1	TGTGCCAGCACCTACCTTAGGTCGGGCACTGAAGCTTTCTTT	CASTYLRSGTEAFF
TRBV5-1	NA	TRBD2	TRBJ2-3	TGCGCCAGCAGCTTGGGGCTAGCGGGGGACACAGATACGCAGTATTTT	CASSLGLAGDTDTQYF
TRBV5-1	NA	TRBD1	TRBJ2-2	TGCGCCAGCAGCTTGGCTTCCAGGGGGAGCACCGGGGAGCTGTTTTTT	CASSLASRGSTGELFF
TRBV28	NA	TRBD2	TRBJ2-2	TGTGCCAGCAGTGGGGGGGCCGGGGAGCTGTTTTTT	CASSGGAGELFF
TRBV28	NA	TRBD1	TRBJ1-2	TGTGCCAGCCGGCAGGGGGTCTATGGCTACACCTTC	CASRQGVYGYTF
TRBV30	NA	NA	TRBJ2-7	TGTGCCTGGAGTGTACCACAGGGCGGTGGGGCGATGCAGTACTTC	CAWSVPQGGGAMQYF
TRBV14	NA	NA	TRBJ2-6	TGTGCCAGCAGCCAAAGGCGGGGCGTGGGGACCGGGGCCAACGTCCTGACTTTC	CASSQRRGVGTGANVLTF
TRBV9	NA	NA	TRBJ2-7	TGTGCCAGCAGCGTAGAGTCACAGGGAAACGAGCAGTACTTC	CASSVESQGNEQYF
TRBV11-2	once	NA	TRBJ1-1	TGTGCCAGCAGCTTAATTGTAACTAAGAACACTGAAGCTTTCTTT	CASSLIVTKNTEAFF
TRBV28	NA	NA	TRBJ2-1	TGTGCCAGCACCCGGGAAGAGCAGTTCTTC	CASTREEQFF
TRBV4-3	once	TRBD1	TRBJ1-2	TGCGCCAGCAGCCCCGGACAGGATCCGCTCTTCTATGGCTACACCTTC	CASSPGQDPLFYGYTF
TRBV28	once	TRBD1	TRBJ1-4	TGTGCCAGCAGTTTAGGGACAGTCAATGAAAAACTGTTTTTT	CASSLGTVNEKLFF
TRBV2	NA	TRBD2	TRBJ2-1	TGTGCCAGCGTCAGAGCGGGGGACTACAATGAGCAGTTCTTC	CASVRAGDYNEQFF